These T cell receptor beta chains were read from a single sample in a study of T cells after posttransplantation cyclophosphamide. Repertoires were generated with immunoSEQ multiplex PCR, while TCRdb's copy carries only in-frame clones and drops some. Of some 6,200 clones in the sample, approximately 90% were seen once. Sequencing was performed on CD8+ T cells sorted from blood, taken after allogeneic stem cell transplant with posttransplant cyclophosphamide. The source of these receptors is a male patient between 55 and 70 years old who received an allogeneic stem cell transplant from a related donor and was CMV-positive. The graft donor may be the source of some T cells. Both conserved end residues are part of each CDR3. D genes are given only for firm matches. Size tells how often a clone was seen (once, few, many) or the class of an expanded clone, and some rows leave it out.

DNA,CDR3,J,D,size,V
TGTGCCAGCAGCGAGTACGGGGGGGTCTATGAAAAACTGTTTTTT,CASSEYGGVYEKLFF,TRBJ1-4,NA,NA,TRBV7-6
TGTGCCAGCAGCTTGGAGAGGGGGCACAATCAGCCCCAGCATTTT,CASSLERGHNQPQHF,TRBJ1-5,TRBD1,NA,TRBV5-8
TGTGCCAGCAGCTGGTGGGACACGGCCGAGACTGAAGCTTTCTTT,CASSWWDTAETEAFF,TRBJ1-1,NA,NA,TRBV5-6
TGTGCCAGCAGCTCGTCCGGGACAGGGTCCTACAATGAGCAGTTCTTC,CASSSSGTGSYNEQFF,TRBJ2-1,TRBD1,NA,TRBV9
TGTGCCAGCAGTGATAGGACAGGGGCTTCCTACGAGCAGTACTTC,CASSDRTGASYEQYF,TRBJ2-7,TRBD1,NA,TRBV6-1
TGTGCCAGCAGCCCCGACAGGGAGTTAGACGAAAAACTGTTTTTT,CASSPDRELDEKLFF,TRBJ1-4,TRBD1,NA,TRBV6-5
TGTGCCAGCAGCTTAACGGGGACTGAAGCTTTCTTT,CASSLTGTEAFF,TRBJ1-1,NA,NA,TRBV11-1
TGTGCCAGCAGCGTAGGTCTGGGCGCCTACGAGCAGTACTTC,CASSVGLGAYEQYF,TRBJ2-7,NA,NA,TRBV9
TGTGCCAGCACCTACAGGCCGGGACAGAGCTCTGGAAACACCATATATTTT,CASTYRPGQSSGNTIYF,TRBJ1-3,TRBD1,NA,TRBV2
TGTGCCAGCAGTTTTCGTGTTGGGCTTGGGCTCGATGGCTACACCTTC,CASSFRVGLGLDGYTF,TRBJ1-2,NA,NA,TRBV27
TGTGCCAGCAGTGAAGATCGGTATGGCTACACCTTC,CASSEDRYGYTF,TRBJ1-2,NA,once,TRBV2
TGTGCCAGCAGCTCAGGGACAGTTGGGACTGAAGCTTTCTTT,CASSSGTVGTEAFF,TRBJ1-1,TRBD1,NA,TRBV28
TGTGCCAGCAGCGAGGGCGGGGAGCTGTTTTTT,CASSEGGELFF,TRBJ2-2,NA,NA,TRBV6-6
TGTGCCAGCAGCGTAGAAGGACACCCGAACACCGGGGAGCTGTTTTTT,CASSVEGHPNTGELFF,TRBJ2-2,NA,NA,TRBV9
TGTGCCAGCAGTCTCACCGGGGAGCTGTTTTTT,CASSLTGELFF,TRBJ2-2,NA,NA,TRBV2
TGTGCCAGACGGGGGAATCCCACTGAAGCTTTCTTT,CARRGNPTEAFF,TRBJ1-1,NA,NA,TRBV5-3